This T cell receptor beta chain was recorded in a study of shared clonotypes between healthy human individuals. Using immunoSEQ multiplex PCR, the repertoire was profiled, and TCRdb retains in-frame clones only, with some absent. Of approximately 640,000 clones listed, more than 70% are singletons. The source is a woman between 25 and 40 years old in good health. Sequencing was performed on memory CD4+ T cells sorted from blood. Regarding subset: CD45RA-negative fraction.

CDR3 loop: CASSPRGNTEAFF. CDR3 DNA sequence: TGTGCCAGCAGTCCCCGTGGTAACACTGAAGCTTTCTTT. The rearrangement uses TRBV27 and TRBJ1-1; D gene uncertain. The CDR3 extends over 13 amino acids. Deletions cut 5 bases from V and 2 bases from J, with 9 bases between. Germline V CDR1 and CDR2: MNHEY, SMNVEV (reference sequence).